These 3 T cell receptor beta chains were sequenced from one sample in a study of memory CD4+ T cells and cytomegalovirus serostatus. Single viable CD3+CD4+CD8-CD45RO+ cells were sorted as the memory CD4+ T cells. Method: immunoSEQ multiplex PCR; TCRdb's copy keeps in-frame clones and lacks some. This sample has 45,000 to 65,000 clones, with roughly 78% found just once. The sequencing input was memory CD4+ T cells from blood. The receptor source for this set is an adult in good health and CMV-seronegative.

This chain links TRBV9 with TRBJ2-2, with D possibly matching TRBD1 (5 bases). With 0 bases removed from V and 4 bases from J, the gap between germline ends came to 10 bases. This CDR3 contains 15 residues. Per germline, CDR1 SGDLS and CDR2 YYNGEE. CDR3 nucleotide sequence: TGTGCCAGCAGCGTAGAGCAGGGTCCCACCGGGGAGCTGTTTTTT. This encodes CASSVEQGPTGELFF.

The chain couples TRBV11-3 to TRBJ1-2; tentative D call: TRBD1 (6 bases). V was clipped by 3 bases and J by 7 bases, with 9 bases between them. Germline CDR1 and CDR2: SGHNT and YENEEA. The CDR3 runs to 12 residues. In DNA, the CDR3 is TGTGCCAGCAGCTTGGGGGGCGGTGGCTACACCTTC. Its protein is CASSLGGGGYTF.

This chain connects TRBV4-2 to TRBJ2-1, with D maybe TRBD1 (6 bases). V shed 0 bases and J shed 4 bases, with 19 bases lying between them. The CDR3 has 18 residues. CDR1 and CDR2 (germline): LGHNA, YNFKEQ. CDR3 sequence (DNA): TGTGCCAGCAGCCAAGATGGGGCGACAGGCGGTTTATACAATGAGCAGTTCTTC. Its protein product is CASSQDGATGGLYNEQFF.